These 14 T cell receptor beta chains were sequenced from one sample in a study of blood T cell repertoires in COVID-19. Sequencing was performed with immunoSEQ multiplex PCR; in TCRdb, only in-frame clones are kept and a portion is missing. This repertoire shows 210,000 or so clones, 84% found once; its top ten account for less than 20%. The sequenced sample consisted of peripheral blood. The receptors originated from a human donor in a cohort sampled during active COVID-19.

This clone was detected once. V usage is TRBV7-9 and J usage is TRBJ2-2; D remains ambiguous. V dropped 7 bases and J dropped 3 bases, with 9 bases sitting between them. The CDR3 loop spans 13 amino acids. Looked up from germline, CDR1 is SEHNR and CDR2 is FQNEAQ (reference sequence). CDR3: CASTEDHTGELFF. CDR3 nucleotide sequence: TGTGCCAGCACAGAGGATCACACCGGGGAGCTGTTTTTT.

CDR3 nucleotide sequence: TGTGCCAGCAGTTTAGTCAGGGGGCTTATGAATGGCTACACCTTC. Encoded protein: CASSLVRGLMNGYTF. The chain is built from TRBV27 and TRBJ1-2, with TRBD1 matching 8 bases. CDR1 is MNHEY and CDR2 is SMNVEV in the germline V gene (reference sequence). V shed 2 bases, J shed 6 bases, and the junction held 8 bases outside the gene matches. The CDR3 is 15 residues long.

V gene TRBV27 combines with J gene TRBJ2-2; 11 nucleotides align to TRBD2. The CDR3 runs to 14 residues. Germline-derived CDR1 and CDR2 are MNHEY and SMNVEV (reference sequence). Trimming cost V 5 bases and J 9 bases; bases outside gene matches: 5. The CDR3 protein is CASSHSGGGWELFF. CDR3 DNA sequence: TGTGCCAGCAGTCATAGCGGGGGGGGGTGGGAGCTGTTTTTT.

The chain combines TRBV6-5 with TRBJ2-5, with 7 bases matching TRBD1. J was trimmed by 4 bases and V by 6 bases; bases with no gene match: 11. CDR3 length equals 15 residues. Germline V lookup: CDR1 MNHEY, CDR2 SVGAGI. This CDR3 reads CASRKAPTGAETQYF. DNA of the CDR3: TGTGCCAGCAGGAAGGCCCCTACAGGGGCAGAGACCCAGTACTTC.

This sequence joins TRBV10-3 and TRBJ1-2; D call uncertain. Germline loops: CDR1 ENHRY, CDR2 SYGVKD. V was shortened by 7 bases and J by 0 bases, with 9 bases between the two germline ends. The CDR3 runs 13 residues. CDR3 loop: CAINPTTNYGYTF. CDR3 DNA sequence: TGTGCCATCAACCCTACCACTAACTATGGCTACACCTTC.

The chain combines TRBV6-5 with TRBJ2-2, with 9 bases identical to TRBD1. This CDR3 region has 14 residues. Germline V gene data show CDR1 as MNHEY and CDR2 as SVGAGI. The J segment lost 8 bases and the V segment lost 7 bases, leaving 8 bases of the junction unmatched. The CDR3, as DNA: TGTGCCAGCATAGGACAGGGGCGAAGAGGGGAGCTGTTTTTT. It specifies CASIGQGRRGELFF.

The gene calls are TRBV3-1 (or the pseudogene TRBV3-2) and TRBJ1-4; D is unresolved. The V and J ends lost 5 bases and 0 bases respectively, with 10 bases between them. CDR1 and CDR2 from the germline V gene are LGHDT and YNNKEL (reference sequence). The CDR3 consists of 15 residues. As DNA, the CDR3 is TGTGCCAGCAGCGCCTACAGAACAACTAATGAAAAACTGTTTTTT. This encodes CASSAYRTTNEKLFF.

The chain couples TRBV5-1 to TRBJ2-5, with 12 bases fitting TRBD2. Germline V lookup: CDR1 SGHRS, CDR2 YFSETQ. V shed 4 bases, J shed 4 bases, and the junction held 11 bases outside the gene matches. The CDR3 covers 17 residues. This CDR3 is CASSIPLAGGRGETQYF. In DNA, the CDR3 is TGCGCCAGCAGCATCCCTCTAGCGGGAGGGAGGGGAGAGACCCAGTACTTC.

The chain has TRBV10-1 and TRBJ1-2; D is ambiguous. This CDR3 has 13 amino acids. V lost 4 bases and J 8 bases, leaving 14 bases between the germline ends. Germline CDR1 and CDR2: WNHNN and SYGVQD (reference sequence). CDR3 sequence (DNA): TGCGCCAGCAGTGCGCTGAGCGAAGGCGGCTACACCTTC. This encodes CASSALSEGGYTF.

The chain links TRBV7-8 to TRBJ2-1; D gene ambiguous. Germline V gene data show CDR1 as SGHVS and CDR2 as FQNEAQ. The CDR3 consists of 14 residues. V was shortened by 5 bases and J by 0 bases, with 8 bases between the two germline ends. CDR3 sequence: CASSRRSSYNEQFF. The CDR3 region has the DNA TGTGCCAGCAGCCGCAGAAGCTCCTACAATGAGCAGTTCTTC.

The chain recombines TRBV5-1 with TRBJ2-3; TRBD2 matches at 11 bases. The length of the CDR3 is 18 residues. The V gene's germline CDR1 is SGHRS and CDR2 YFSETQ. Trimming cost V 4 bases and J 3 bases; bases outside gene matches: 13. As DNA, the CDR3 is TGCGCCAGCAGCCCCCCTCTTAGCGGGGGGGCAGTAACAGATACGCAGTATTTT. Translation gives CASSPPLSGGAVTDTQYF. Full variable domain (remainder filled in from reference TRBV5-1 and TRBJ2-3): KAGVTQTPRYLIKTRGQQVTLSCSPISGHRSVSWYQQTPGQGLQFLFEYFSETQRNKGNFPGRFSGRQFSNSRSEMNVSTLELGDSALYLCASSPPLSGGAVTDTQYFGPGTRLTVL.

The J gene is TRBJ1-2, the V gene TRBV11-2; maybe TRBD1 (5 bases). Between the trimmed V and J ends, which lost 0 bases and 9 bases, there was a span of 17 bases. The length of the CDR3 is 15 residues. Germline-derived CDR1 and CDR2 are SGHAT and FQNNGV. CDR3 coding DNA: TGTGCCAGCAGCTTAGACGGCAGGGCGTCTCGTCGCTACACCTTC. Protein product: CASSLDGRASRRYTF.

This clone was counted only a few times. This chain connects TRBV19 to TRBJ2-1; weak D call: TRBD2 (6 bases). CDR1 and CDR2 from the germline V gene are LNHDA and SQIVND (reference sequence). The CDR3 runs to 15 residues. V was clipped by 2 bases and J by 4 bases, with 12 bases between them. The chain's CDR3 is CASSITGTAYNEQFF. DNA for the CDR3: TGTGCCAGTAGTATAACCGGGACTGCATACAATGAGCAGTTCTTC.

The chain has TRBV10-3 and TRBJ1-2; no clear D gene. Trimming cost V 7 bases and J 0 bases, with 12 bases left between them. CDR1 ENHRY and CDR2 SYGVKD come from the germline V gene. The CDR3 is 14 residues long. The CDR3 DNA reads TGTGCCATCACCCAGACATCGACTAACTATGGCTACACCTTC. Protein product: CAITQTSTNYGYTF.